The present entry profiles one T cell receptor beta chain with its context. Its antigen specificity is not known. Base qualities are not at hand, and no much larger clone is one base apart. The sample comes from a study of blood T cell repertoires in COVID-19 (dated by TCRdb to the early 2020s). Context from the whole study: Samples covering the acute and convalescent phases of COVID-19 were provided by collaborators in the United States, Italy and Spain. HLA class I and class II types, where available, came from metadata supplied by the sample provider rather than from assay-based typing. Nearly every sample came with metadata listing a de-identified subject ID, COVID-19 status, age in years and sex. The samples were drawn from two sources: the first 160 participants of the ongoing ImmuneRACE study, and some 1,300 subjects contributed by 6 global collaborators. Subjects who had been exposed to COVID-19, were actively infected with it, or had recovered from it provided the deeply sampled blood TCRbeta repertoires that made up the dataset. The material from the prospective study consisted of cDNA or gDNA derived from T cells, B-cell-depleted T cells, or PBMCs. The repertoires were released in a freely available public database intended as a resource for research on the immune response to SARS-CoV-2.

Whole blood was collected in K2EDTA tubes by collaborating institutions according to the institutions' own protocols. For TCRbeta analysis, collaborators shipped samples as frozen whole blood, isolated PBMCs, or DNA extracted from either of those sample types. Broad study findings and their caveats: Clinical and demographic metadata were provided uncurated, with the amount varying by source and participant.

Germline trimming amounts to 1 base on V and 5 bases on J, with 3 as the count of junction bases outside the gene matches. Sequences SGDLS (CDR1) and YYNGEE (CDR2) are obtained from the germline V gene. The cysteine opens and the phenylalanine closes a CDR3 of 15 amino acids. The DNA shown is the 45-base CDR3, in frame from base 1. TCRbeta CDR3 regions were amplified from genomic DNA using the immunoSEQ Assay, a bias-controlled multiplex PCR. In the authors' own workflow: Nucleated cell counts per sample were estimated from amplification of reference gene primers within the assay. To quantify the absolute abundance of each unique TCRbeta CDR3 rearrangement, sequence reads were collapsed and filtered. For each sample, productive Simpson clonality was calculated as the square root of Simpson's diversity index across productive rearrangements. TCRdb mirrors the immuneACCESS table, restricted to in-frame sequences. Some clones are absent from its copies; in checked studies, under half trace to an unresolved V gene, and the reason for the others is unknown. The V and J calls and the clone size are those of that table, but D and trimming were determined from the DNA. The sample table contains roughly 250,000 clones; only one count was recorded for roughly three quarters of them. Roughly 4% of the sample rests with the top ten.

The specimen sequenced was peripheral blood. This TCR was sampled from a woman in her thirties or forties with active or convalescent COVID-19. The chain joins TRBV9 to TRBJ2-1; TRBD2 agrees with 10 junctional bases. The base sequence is TGTGCCAGCAGCGTAAGCGGGGGGGGTAACAATGAGCAGTTCTTC. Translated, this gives CASSVSGGGNNEQFF.